This T cell receptor beta chain came from a study of blood T cell repertoires in COVID-19. About the study: Sample material is recorded as cDNA or gDNA derived from T cells, B-cell-depleted T cells, or PBMCs.

The V gene lost 5 bases and the J gene lost 2 bases, with 10 bases spanning the gap. This CDR3 has 15 residues. CDR1 is SNHLY, CDR2 FYNNEI, per germline. Two negative PCRs, clearance, or symptom resolution characterized the recovered Cohort 3 donors. Original processing notes: Amplification of reference gene primers was used by the study to estimate nucleated cell counts. Repertoires were generated with immunoSEQ multiplex PCR, while TCRdb's copy carries only in-frame clones and drops some. V and J calls and clone size are as listed in that table; D and trimming were resolved from the DNA. The data contain around 130,000 clones, roughly four fifths of them singletons.

The chain employs TRBV2 and TRBJ2-6; weak D call: TRBD2 (5 bases). The specimen sequenced was PBMCs or T cells enriched from blood (not recorded which). This clonotype was obtained from a young man who had recovered from COVID-19. CDR3 nucleotides: TGTGCCAGCAGTTCTTACGGGGCTGGGGCCAACGTCCTGACTTTC. Its translation is CASSSYGAGANVLTF.